Shown below are 6 T cell receptor beta chains from a single sample sequenced in a study of T cell responses to AZD1222 COVID-19 vaccine. Sequencing used immunoSEQ multiplex PCR; TCRdb keeps in-frame clones, though not all of them. This sample yields 85,000 to 110,000 clones, of which roughly 91% are seen a single time; roughly 44% belongs to the top ten. This material consisted of peripheral blood, taken on day 0 of AZD1222 vaccination. The receptor set was obtained from an adult in good health.

CDR3 loop: CASSPQRGGELFF. CDR3 nucleotides: TGTGCCAGCAGCCCCCAGCGGGGCGGGGAGCTGTTTTTT. The chain links TRBV5-5 to TRBJ2-2; 7 positions agree with TRBD2. V gave up 4 bases and J gave up 7 bases; unmatched junction bases: 4. The germline gives CDR1 SGHKS, CDR2 YYEKEE (reference sequence). CDR3 length: 13 amino acids.

The chain couples TRBV19 to TRBJ2-1; 8 positions agree with TRBD2. This CDR3 comprises 17 residues. Germline lookup yields CDR1 LNHDA and CDR2 SQIVND (reference sequence). Losses at the gene ends were 6 bases for V and 6 bases for J; bases not matched to a gene: 16. This CDR3 is CASRRRMGAGEANEQFF. The CDR3 DNA reads as TGTGCCAGTAGGCGGCGGATGGGAGCGGGAGAAGCCAATGAGCAGTTCTTC.

V and J are TRBV18 and TRBJ1-5, with no clear D. Germline-derived CDR1 and CDR2 are KGHSH and LQKENI. V was shortened by 4 bases and J by 3 bases, with 10 bases between the two germline ends. This CDR3 contains 14 residues. Written as DNA, the CDR3 is TGTGCCAGCTCACTTTCGGACGTCAATCAGCCCCAGCATTTT. This codes for CASSLSDVNQPQHF.

Points on this clone: This sample includes further DNA sequences coding for the same CDR3. V gene TRBV20-1 combines with J gene TRBJ2-7; D not certain. The V gene lost 3 bases and the J gene lost 5 bases, with 2 bases spanning the gap. CDR1 and CDR2 from the germline V gene are DFQATT and SNEGSKA (reference sequence). There are 9 residues in the CDR3. The CDR3 nucleotides are TGCAGTGCTAGCCACGAGCAGTACTTC. Its translation: CSASHEQYF.

The chain employs TRBV29-1 and TRBJ1-1; no definite D call. CDR1 SQVTM and CDR2 ANQGSEA come from the germline V gene. This CDR3 is built from 12 residues. V was clipped by 5 bases and J by 1 base, with 8 bases between them. The CDR3 is CSVRSGNTEAFF. The CDR3 DNA sequence: TGCAGCGTTAGATCGGGGAACACTGAAGCTTTCTTT.

This rearrangement joins TRBV18 to TRBJ2-1; D may match TRBD1 or TRBD2 (5 bases each). Per germline, CDR1 KGHSH and CDR2 LQKENI. Trimming removed 0 bases from V and 0 bases from J, with 18 bases in between. The CDR3 spans 19 residues. The CDR3 sequence: CASSPPRRGWDDSYNEQFF. The CDR3 nucleotides are TGTGCCAGCTCACCACCAAGAAGGGGCTGGGACGACTCCTACAATGAGCAGTTCTTC.